Listed below are T cell receptor beta chains from one sample, sequenced in a study of blood T cell repertoires in COVID-19. TCRdb keeps only in-frame clones here, not all; method: immunoSEQ multiplex PCR. The sample consists of 150,000 to 200,000 clones, approximately 95% of them appearing once. Sequences were obtained from peripheral blood. These receptors were taken from a woman aged 45 to 65 with acute or convalescent COVID-19. The CDR3 runs from the conserved cysteine through the conserved F or W. Each record gives: CDR3 DNA, CDR3 protein, V gene, clone size, J gene, D gene, CDR3 length. The D gene is left open where the match is weak. The listing skips clone size in some rows; elsewhere it reads once, few, many or a size class.

TGTGCCAGCAACCTCATGACAGGGGACCCGAACACTGAAGCTTTCTTT	CASNLMTGDPNTEAFF	TRBV28	few	TRBJ1-1	TRBD1	16
TGTGCCAGCAGTTTACAGGCGAACACCGGGGAGCTGTTTTTT	CASSLQANTGELFF	TRBV4-2	once	TRBJ2-2	-	14
TGCGCCAGCTTAACTGTGGGACTCTCTAATGAAAAACTGTTTTTT	CASLTVGLSNEKLFF	TRBV10-1	-	TRBJ1-4	-	15
TGCGCCAGCAGCCAAGATCAAGGGGGGGTCTTCACAGATACGCAGTATTTT	CASSQDQGGVFTDTQYF	TRBV4-1	-	TRBJ2-3	-	17
TGTGCCAGTAGTTACTACAATGAGCAGTTCTTC	CASSYYNEQFF	TRBV19	-	TRBJ2-1	-	11
TGCAGCGTGGGGGACAGGGCGGCAGGTCAGCCCCAGCATTTT	CSVGDRAAGQPQHF	TRBV29-1	-	TRBJ1-5	TRBD1	14
TGTGCCACCAGTGACACCGGGACAGGCCCCCTTGGCTACACCTTC	CATSDTGTGPLGYTF	TRBV24-1	-	TRBJ1-2	TRBD1	15
TGTGCCAGCACCTTTACTAGCTCCTCCTACAATGAGCAGTTCTTC	CASTFTSSSYNEQFF	TRBV6-5	-	TRBJ2-1	-	15
TGTGCCAGCTCATCCACCTCAGGCACAGATACGCAGTATTTT	CASSSTSGTDTQYF	TRBV18	-	TRBJ2-3	-	14
TGCGCCAGCAGCTTGAACAGGGGGGGAAACGAAAAACTGTTTTTT	CASSLNRGGNEKLFF	TRBV5-1	-	TRBJ1-4	TRBD1	15
TGTGCCAGTAGTATAGGAGGGACTAGCGGGAGTGAGACCCAGTACTTC	CASSIGGTSGSETQYF	TRBV19	-	TRBJ2-5	TRBD2	16
TGTGCCAGCAGTTTGGAGGATGAAAAACTGTTTTTT	CASSLEDEKLFF	TRBV25-1	-	TRBJ1-4	-	12
TGTGCCAGCAGCCTACGCAATCAGCCCCAGCATTTT	CASSLRNQPQHF	TRBV5-8	-	TRBJ1-5	-	12
TGTGCCAGCAGCTTAGCTGGGCACGGCAGGGGGAGGACCGGGGAGCTGTTTTTT	CASSLAGHGRGRTGELFF	TRBV11-3	-	TRBJ2-2	-	18
TGTGCCACCCGAGAGACGGCAGGGGGCGATTCTAGGTATGGCTACACCTTC	CATRETAGGDSRYGYTF	TRBV10-3	-	TRBJ1-2	TRBD1	17
TGCGCCAGCAGCGGACAGGGCCTACAAGGCGAAAAACTGTTTTTT	CASSGQGLQGEKLFF	TRBV5-1	once	TRBJ1-4	TRBD1	15
TGTGCCAGCTCACCGTGGGACAGGAGTATTGGGGGAGGCTACACCTTC	CASSPWDRSIGGGYTF	TRBV18	-	TRBJ1-2	TRBD1	16
TGTGCCAGCCGTCGCCGGACAGGCACAGATACGCAGTATTTT	CASRRRTGTDTQYF	TRBV2	-	TRBJ2-3	-	14
TGTGCCACCGGGACGGGACAGGGTTCGGCCATCAATGAGCAGTTCTTC	CATGTGQGSAINEQFF	TRBV10-3	-	TRBJ2-1	TRBD1	16
TGTGCCAGCAACCTCAGGGGCCCACCCTCTGAAGCTTTCTTT	CASNLRGPPSEAFF	TRBV28	-	TRBJ1-1	-	14
TGTGCCAGCAGTTACGGAGGCTCTTACACCGGGGAGCTGTTTTTT	CASSYGGSYTGELFF	TRBV6-5	-	TRBJ2-2	-	15
TGTGCCAGCAGCGCTTGGAGCGGGGGGGCCTCAGATACGCAGTATTTT	CASSAWSGGASDTQYF	TRBV3-1/TRBV3-2	-	TRBJ2-3	TRBD2	16
TGTGCCAGCAGTCAACCGGGACAGTCAAACACTGAAGCTTTCTTT	CASSQPGQSNTEAFF	TRBV6-5	-	TRBJ1-1	TRBD1	15
TGTGCCAGTGGAACAGATCGCAATCAGCCCCAGCATTTT	CASGTDRNQPQHF	TRBV19	few	TRBJ1-5	-	13
TGTGCCAGCTGGACCCAGCGGCAGCTCAATGAGCAGTTCTTC	CASWTQRQLNEQFF	TRBV27	-	TRBJ2-1	-	14
TGTGCCAGCAGTGTGGCCGAAAAACTGTTTTTT	CASSVAEKLFF	TRBV6-6	-	TRBJ1-4	-	11
TGTGCCAGCAGCCCCGCGGGTGATCCTAACTACAATGAGCAGTTCTTC	CASSPAGDPNYNEQFF	TRBV7-9	-	TRBJ2-1	-	16
TGTGCCAGCAGTTCCTGGTCAGGGGGTGAGACCCAGTACTTC	CASSSWSGGETQYF	TRBV6-2/TRBV6-3	-	TRBJ2-5	TRBD1	14
TGTGCCAGCAGCTCGGGACAAGATAATTCACCCCTCCACTTT	CASSSGQDNSPLHF	TRBV7-9	-	TRBJ1-6	-	14
TGTGCCAGCTCTGCTGACTCGACCGGGGAGCTGTTTTTT	CASSADSTGELFF	TRBV18	once	TRBJ2-2	-	13
TGTGCCACCAGTGGTCCACGACAGACAGAGACCCAGTACTTC	CATSGPRQTETQYF	TRBV24-1	few	TRBJ2-5	-	14
TGTGCCAGCAGTCAGATAAGGGGGAGGGGTAGTGAGCAGTTCTTC	CASSQIRGRGSEQFF	TRBV6-5	-	TRBJ2-1	-	15
TGTGCCAGCAGTTTTGGGACAGGGGGCCCCTATGGCTACACCTTC	CASSFGTGGPYGYTF	TRBV27	-	TRBJ1-2	TRBD1	15
TGTGCCAGCAGCGTAGGGGCGGACATTGGATTCGCCTACGAGCAGTACTTC	CASSVGADIGFAYEQYF	TRBV9	-	TRBJ2-7	-	17
TGTGCCAGCAGTTTATCCAGGGGCCTCCTGTTCGGCTACACCTTC	CASSLSRGLLFGYTF	TRBV28	once	TRBJ1-2	-	15
TGTGCCAGCAATCCCCTTGGGGGGGACTATGGCTACACCTTC	CASNPLGGDYGYTF	TRBV9	-	TRBJ1-2	-	14
TGTGCAAGTCGCTTAGCGGCCTCCTCAACGACAGGGGGGCATAGCAATCAGCCCCAGCATTTT	CASRLAASSTTGGHSNQPQHF	TRBV12-2	-	TRBJ1-5	-	21
TGTGCCAGCAGTGGGGGGGGACAGGGAGAGAGGATCCATGGCTACACCTTC	CASSGGGQGERIHGYTF	TRBV25-1	-	TRBJ1-2	TRBD1	17
TGTGCCAGCAGTACGGGACAGGGGAATGAGCAGTTCTTC	CASSTGQGNEQFF	TRBV6-5	-	TRBJ2-1	TRBD1	13
TGTGCCAGCAGCCCCGGTAGGCTAGCGATGCTCGCAGATACGCAGTATTTT	CASSPGRLAMLADTQYF	TRBV7-9	-	TRBJ2-3	-	17
TGCGCCAGCAGCCACGTGGGGGGGGGTAATTCACCCCTCCACTTT	CASSHVGGGNSPLHF	TRBV5-1	-	TRBJ1-6	-	15
TGTGCCAGCAGCTCGACAGACAGGCTGTTCTATGGCTACACCTTC	CASSSTDRLFYGYTF	TRBV7-8	-	TRBJ1-2	-	15
TGTGCCTGGAGTCTTACAGTGGAATATAATCAGCCCCAGCATTTT	CAWSLTVEYNQPQHF	TRBV30	-	TRBJ1-5	-	15
TGTGCCAGCAGCTTTGAAGGGGGCATAGACTATGGCTACACCTTC	CASSFEGGIDYGYTF	TRBV5-5	-	TRBJ1-2	TRBD1	15
TGTGCCAGTACCCGCCAGGGGCTTTTCGCTGAAGCTTTCTTT	CASTRQGLFAEAFF	TRBV19	-	TRBJ1-1	-	14
TGTGCCAGCAGCTTAGGTGCAGGGTCCGGGGAGCTGTTTTTT	CASSLGAGSGELFF	TRBV5-6	once	TRBJ2-2	-	14
TGTGCCAGCAGTTCCGTCGGGACAGCTGAAAAACTGTTTTTT	CASSSVGTAEKLFF	TRBV2	-	TRBJ1-4	TRBD1	14
TGTGCCAGCAGCCAGAGCCCCGGGACAGGGTGGGGATATGGCTACACCTTC	CASSQSPGTGWGYGYTF	TRBV3-1/TRBV3-2	-	TRBJ1-2	TRBD1	17
TGTGCCAGCCTCCTTTGGACTAGCTACGAGCAGTACTTC	CASLLWTSYEQYF	TRBV6-5	-	TRBJ2-7	TRBD2	13
TGTGCCAGCGCCGGGACTAGCGGTAACACCGGGGAGCTGTTTTTT	CASAGTSGNTGELFF	TRBV18	-	TRBJ2-2	TRBD2	15
TGTGCCTGGAGTGCGACAGGGGGCGGTTCACCCCTCCACTTT	CAWSATGGGSPLHF	TRBV30	-	TRBJ1-6	TRBD1	14
TGTGCCACCAGCAGAGTAGGGGGCAATGGCTACACCTTC	CATSRVGGNGYTF	TRBV15	-	TRBJ1-2	TRBD1	13
TGTGCCAGCAGTTCAACGGGTGGCTACGAGCAGTACTTC	CASSSTGGYEQYF	TRBV28	-	TRBJ2-7	-	13
TGTGCCAGCAGTTCACTCTATGGCTACACCTTC	CASSSLYGYTF	TRBV28	-	TRBJ1-2	-	11
TGTGCCAACAGCTCCACCTCCACTGGACTATACTACGAGCAGTACTTC	CANSSTSTGLYYEQYF	TRBV7-9	-	TRBJ2-7	-	16
TGTGCCAGCAGTGTGACAGGGAATGAGCAGTTCTTC	CASSVTGNEQFF	TRBV2	-	TRBJ2-1	TRBD1	12
TGTGCCAGCAGTTTTAAGCAGGGTGGAGTTGACACTGAAGCTTTCTTT	CASSFKQGGVDTEAFF	TRBV28	-	TRBJ1-1	-	16
TGTGCCAGCAGTTTACTGGCGGCAGGGGGGAACGAACTGTTTTTT	CASSLLAAGGNELFF	TRBV28	few	TRBJ1-4	TRBD1	15
TGTGCCAGCAGCCAACTGGGCCATATGAACACTGAAGCTTTCTTT	CASSQLGHMNTEAFF	TRBV14	-	TRBJ1-1	-	15
TGTGCCAGCAGTCCTTTAGTTAGCGGGGGGGTTTCTACCTACAATGAGCAGTTCTTC	CASSPLVSGGVSTYNEQFF	TRBV5-4	-	TRBJ2-1	TRBD2	19